What follows are 32 T cell receptor beta chains derived from one specimen sequenced in a study of OX40 agonist ivuxolimab in advanced cancers. TCRdb's copy holds only in-frame clones and misses some; the assay was immunoSEQ multiplex PCR. The repertoire has more than 40,000 clones, approximately 88% of them found once; the top ten carry 50% to 60%. The sample was CD4+ or CD8+ T cells sorted from blood, taken in a trial of the OX40 agonist ivuxolimab. These receptors all come from an adult with an advanced solid tumor such as melanoma, head and neck, liver or kidney cancer.

The genes are TRBV19 and TRBJ1-1; 7 bases fit TRBD1. The CDR3 contains 14 residues. V dropped 7 bases and J dropped 1; count of bases not matched to a gene: 6. CDR1 LNHDA and CDR2 SQIVND come from the germline V gene (reference sequence). CDR3 nucleotides: TGTGCCAGTACCCCCACAGGGGCGAACACTGAAGCTTTCTTT. Amino acids: CASTPTGANTEAFF.

The chain links TRBV5-4 to TRBJ1-2, with D perhaps matching TRBD1 (5 bases). The V gene lost 4 bases and the J gene lost 4 bases, with 8 bases spanning the gap. Germline-derived CDR1 and CDR2 are SGHNT and YYREEE (reference sequence). CDR3 length: 12 residues. The chain's CDR3 is CASSADSYGYTF. In nucleotides, the CDR3 is TGTGCCAGCAGCGCAGACAGCTATGGCTACACCTTC.

The V gene is TRBV7-2, the J gene TRBJ2-4, with 9 bases fitting TRBD1. The CDR3 covers 14 residues. The germline V gene has CDR1 SGHTA and CDR2 FQGNSA. The V segment lost 5 bases and the J segment 7 bases; nucleotides outside the gene matches: 6. For the CDR3, the DNA is TGTGCCAGCAGCCGGACGGACAGGGGTAACATTCAGTACTTC. This sequence encodes CASSRTDRGNIQYF.

This clone is a singleton in its sample. The V gene is TRBV10-3, the J gene TRBJ2-1; possibly TRBD1 or TRBD2 for D (5 bases each). The ends were cut back, 11 bases at V and 6 bases at J, with 17 bases in the middle. The CDR3 has 13 residues. Germline CDR1 ENHRY, CDR2 SYGVKD. The CDR3 DNA reads as TGTGCCTCCGGCTCGGGGCAGGGCAATGAGCAGTTCTTC. Protein product: CASGSGQGNEQFF.

J is TRBJ2-2 and V is TRBV10-3; a weak D match, TRBD1 (5 bases). The CDR3 length is 15 residues. The V end was cut by 0 bases, the J end by 3 bases, with 8 bases between. Germline CDR1 is ENHRY and CDR2 is SYGVKD. CDR3 coding DNA: TGTGCCATCAGTGAGTCTTCAGGGTACACCGGGGAGCTGTTTTTT. It codes for CAISESSGYTGELFF.

The genes are TRBV11-2 and TRBJ2-5; the match to TRBD2 covers 9 bases. The germline gives CDR1 SGHAT, CDR2 FQNNGV. The CDR3 runs to 15 residues. V dropped 2 bases and J dropped 5; count of bases not matched to a gene: 6. In nucleotides, the CDR3 is TGTGCCAGCAGCTTAAGTAGACTAGCGGCCGAGACCCAGTACTTC. Translated, it gives CASSLSRLAAETQYF.

J is TRBJ2-7 and V is TRBV5-4; 11 positions match TRBD1. V trimming: 1 base; J trimming: 3 bases; junction bases outside the gene matches: 3. Germline CDR1 and CDR2: SGHNT and YYREEE (reference sequence). The CDR3 runs to 15 residues. The CDR3 DNA is TGTGCCAGCAGCTTGTGGGGACAGGGGGGCTACGAGCAGTACTTC. Amino acid sequence: CASSLWGQGGYEQYF. Based on the CDR3 plus reference TRBV5-4 and TRBJ2-7, the full variable domain is ETGVTQSPTHLIKTRGQQVTLRCSSQSGHNTVSWYQQALGQGPQFIFQYYREEENGRGNFPPRFSGLQFPNYSSELNVNALELDDSALYLCASSLWGQGGYEQYFGPGTRLTVT.

This clone is a singleton in its sample. V gene TRBV5-1 combines with J gene TRBJ2-5, with a weak D call TRBD2 (5 bases). The germline gives CDR1 SGHRS, CDR2 YFSETQ. This CDR3 is built from 15 residues. Trimming pared 4 bases from V and 5 bases from J, leaving 18 bases between. DNA for the CDR3: TGCGCCAGCAGCGCCCAAGGAGGCCTTCGGGAGACCCAGTACTTC. Residues: CASSAQGGLRETQYF.

This sequence joins TRBV28 and TRBJ2-1; TRBD2 aligns across 10 bases. CDR1 and CDR2 (germline): MDHEN, SYDVKM. V shed 2 bases, J shed 8 bases, and the junction held 6 bases outside the gene matches. CDR3 size: 15 residues. Here the CDR3 DNA reads TGTGCCAGCAGTTTAGGGGCTAGCGGGAGATATGAGCAGTTCTTC. It yields the protein CASSLGASGRYEQFF.

The CDR3, as DNA: TGTGCCAGCAGCCCAGGTGGGGGATCTTACGAGCAGTACTTC. Encoded protein: CASSPGGGSYEQYF. This chain links TRBV9 with TRBJ2-7; the D call may be TRBD1 or TRBD2 (5 bases each). The CDR3 loop spans 14 amino acids. The V gene's germline CDR1 is SGDLS and CDR2 YYNGEE. V shed 4 bases and J shed 4 bases, with 15 bases lying between them.

CDR3 nucleotides: TGTGCCAGCAACCCCGGGACAGGGGAGGGGCAGCCCCAGCATTTT. Amino acid sequence: CASNPGTGEGQPQHF. V gene TRBV6-1 combines with J gene TRBJ1-5, with TRBD1 identical over 10 bases. Germline V CDR1 and CDR2: MNHNS, SASEGT. V shed 7 bases and J 7 bases; nucleotides not matched to a gene: 10. CDR3 length equals 15 residues.

The chain employs TRBV11-1 and TRBJ2-2; 12 bases line up with TRBD2. The J segment lost 3 bases and the V segment lost 5 bases, leaving 1 base of the junction unmatched. The germline CDR1 and CDR2 sequences are SGHAT and FQDESV (reference sequence). CDR3 size: 15 residues. CDR3 sequence: CASSRLAGDTGELFF. The CDR3 DNA reads TGTGCCAGCAGCCGACTAGCGGGAGACACCGGGGAGCTGTTTTTT.

This chain joins TRBV18 and TRBJ2-2; D ambiguous. CDR1 is KGHSH and CDR2 is LQKENI in the germline V gene. V was trimmed by 1 base and J by 6 bases, leaving 9 bases between them. The CDR3 loop spans 14 amino acids. CDR3 protein: CASSPRGEAGELFF. CDR3 DNA sequence: TGTGCCAGCTCACCACGAGGTGAAGCCGGGGAGCTGTTTTTT.

Notes on this clone: The junction departs from the called germline gene at one end, perhaps through a read error. The V gene is TRBV5-5, the J gene TRBJ1-1; 12 bases line up with TRBD1. CDR1 SGHKS and CDR2 YYEKEE come from the germline V gene (reference sequence). The CDR3 covers 15 residues. The CDR3 nucleotides read TGCGCCAGCAGCCCCACCGGGACAGGGGGCTGGGAAGCTTTCTTT. It is translated as CASSPTGTGGWEAFF.

This clone has a handful of counts. V and J are TRBV7-2 and TRBJ1-1, with TRBD1 as a possible D gene (5 bases). CDR1 SGHTA and CDR2 FQGNSA come from the germline V gene. Trimming removed 1 base at V and 6 bases at J, with 15 bases between. CDR3 length: 15 amino acids. CDR3 DNA: TGTGCCAGCAGCTTAGGGCCAGGGCGGGGGGCTGAAGCTTTCTTT. It translates to CASSLGPGRGAEAFF.

The DNA for the CDR3 is TGTGCCAGCAGCTTGCAGGGATGGATAAGGAACACTGAAGCTTTCTTT. Its translation is CASSLQGWIRNTEAFF. The chain couples TRBV5-8 to TRBJ1-1; D is perhaps TRBD1 (5 bases). Trimming shortened V by 1 base and J by 1 base, and 14 bases separated the two germline ends. Germline CDR1 SGHTS, CDR2 YDEGEE. The CDR3 covers 16 residues. Looking up the rest from reference TRBV5-8 and TRBJ1-1 gives the full variable domain: EAGVTQSPTHLIKTRGQQATLRCSPISGHTSVYWYQQALGLGLQFLLWYDEGEERNRGNFPPRFSGRQFPNYSSELNVNALELEDSALYLCASSLQGWIRNTEAFFGQGTRLTVV.

This clone has a single count. This chain connects TRBV25-1 to TRBJ1-1; D might be TRBD1 (6 bases). CDR3 length: 15 amino acids. V was trimmed by 1 base and J by 1 base, leaving 10 bases between them. Germline loops: CDR1 MGHDK, CDR2 SYGVNS. The CDR3 region has the DNA TGTGCCAGCAGTGAATTCACAGGGACGAACACTGAAGCTTTCTTT. This encodes CASSEFTGTNTEAFF.

The genes are TRBV12-5 and TRBJ2-5, with a weak D call TRBD1 (5 bases). The V gene's germline CDR1 is LGHNT and CDR2 FRNRAP. CDR3 length: 17 amino acids. V lost 2 bases, J lost 1 base, and 17 bases lay in between. CDR3 DNA: TGTGCTAGTGGTTTGAAAACCCCAGACAGAGCCCAAGAGACCCAGTACTTC. Its translation is CASGLKTPDRAQETQYF. The full variable domain, rest sourced from reference TRBV12-5 and TRBJ2-5, is DARVTQTPRHKVTEMGQEVTMRCQPILGHNTVFWYRQTMMQGLELLAYFRNRAPLDDSGMPKDRFSAEMPDATLATLKIQPSEPRDSAVYFCASGLKTPDRAQETQYFGPGTRLLVL.

The chain employs TRBV5-1 and TRBJ2-7; perhaps TRBD1 as D (7 bases). The V gene's germline CDR1 is SGHRS and CDR2 YFSETQ. Trimming took 3 bases from V and 3 from J, leaving 25 bases between them. This CDR3 is built from 18 residues. The CDR3 DNA follows: TGCGCCAGCAGCTCGCGGGCGACCCAGGGGGGACTCTACTACGAGCAGTACTTC. This sequence encodes CASSSRATQGGLYYEQYF.

This chain links TRBV14 with TRBJ1-1; 8 bases line up with TRBD1. This CDR3 comprises 13 residues. Germline V lookup: CDR1 SGHDN, CDR2 FVKESK. V was clipped by 5 bases and J by 4 bases; unmatched bases: 3. The CDR3 protein is CASSNTGGTEAFF. The CDR3 DNA reads TGTGCCAGCAGCAACACAGGGGGCACTGAAGCTTTCTTT.

The V call is TRBV7-9, the J call TRBJ2-1; maybe TRBD2 (6 bases). Germline V gene data show CDR1 as SEHNR and CDR2 as FQNEAQ (reference sequence). The CDR3 is 16 residues long. Trimming left V 5 bases short and J 4 bases short, with 18 bases between. CDR3 DNA sequence: TGTGCCAGCAGCGGAGGGAGTCGAGTTTTATACAATGAGCAGTTCTTC. Translated: CASSGGSRVLYNEQFF.

This chain connects TRBV4-1 to TRBJ2-3; TRBD1 agrees at 8 bases. Losses at the gene ends were 3 bases for V and 0 bases for J; bases not matched to a gene: 5. This CDR3 region has 16 residues. The V gene's germline CDR1 is MGHRA and CDR2 YSYEKL. CDR3 sequence (DNA): TGCGCCAGCAGCCAGACAGGGGCGGGCAGCACAGATACGCAGTATTTT. Translated: CASSQTGAGSTDTQYF.

The J gene is TRBJ1-4, the V gene TRBV9, with a tentative D call TRBD1 (5 bases). V was clipped by 5 bases and J by 0 bases, with 8 bases between them. Germline V gene sequence: CDR1 SGDLS, CDR2 YYNGEE. CDR3 length equals 14 residues. This CDR3 is CASSLTATNEKLFF. The CDR3 bases are TGTGCCAGCAGTTTGACAGCAACTAATGAAAAACTGTTTTTT.

The chain uses TRBV5-1 and TRBJ2-3; 7 nucleotides line up with TRBD1. CDR1 SGHRS and CDR2 YFSETQ come from the germline V gene. The V gene end was trimmed by 2 bases and the J gene end by 2 bases; junction bases not matched to a gene: 2. The CDR3 length is 14 residues. CDR3 residues: CASSFGQDTDTQYF. The CDR3 bases are TGCGCCAGCAGCTTCGGACAGGACACAGATACGCAGTATTTT.

V and J are TRBV28 and TRBJ1-2; 7 bases line up with TRBD1. The CDR3 extends over 15 amino acids. Germline V lookup: CDR1 MDHEN, CDR2 SYDVKM. Trimming cost V 2 bases and J 0 bases; bases outside gene matches: 3. CDR3 residues: CASSLPGGANYGYTF. The CDR3 nucleotides read TGTGCCAGCAGTTTACCAGGGGGAGCTAACTATGGCTACACCTTC.

The chain recombines TRBV19 with TRBJ1-4; maybe TRBD1 (6 bases). The CDR3 covers 16 residues. Trimming removed 4 bases at V and 2 bases at J, with 14 bases between. Germline assignment: CDR1 LNHDA and CDR2 SQIVND (reference sequence). The CDR3 protein is CASSTGRGATNEKLFF. The DNA for the CDR3 is TGTGCCAGTAGTACTGGCCGGGGGGCGACTAATGAAAAACTGTTTTTT.

This sequence joins TRBV5-1 and TRBJ2-2; D is unresolved. This CDR3 has 15 amino acids. The germline gives CDR1 SGHRS, CDR2 YFSETQ. With 2 bases removed from V and 3 bases from J, the gap between germline ends came to 11 bases. CDR3 DNA sequence: TGCGCCAGCAGCTTAACCGGGCCTTACACCGGGGAGCTGTTTTTT. This translates into CASSLTGPYTGELFF. Complete variable domain (other parts from reference TRBV5-1 and TRBJ2-2): KAGVTQTPRYLIKTRGQQVTLSCSPISGHRSVSWYQQTPGQGLQFLFEYFSETQRNKGNFPGRFSGRQFSNSRSEMNVSTLELGDSALYLCASSLTGPYTGELFFGEGSRLTVL.

The chain employs TRBV25-1 and TRBJ2-1; D is undetermined. This CDR3 spans 11 amino acids. Trimming cost V 3 bases and J 8 bases, with 5 bases left between them. Germline V lookup: CDR1 MGHDK, CDR2 SYGVNS. The DNA for the CDR3 is TGTGCCAGCAGTGAGAACGATGAGCAGTTCTTC. Protein product: CASSENDEQFF.

The V and J genes are TRBV28 and TRBJ1-2; TRBD1 might be the D (5 bases). The germline V gene encodes CDR1 MDHEN and CDR2 SYDVKM. V shed 1 base and J shed 2 bases, with 11 bases lying between them. This CDR3 has 15 residues. CDR3 residues: CASSLFAGSNYGYTF. The CDR3 nucleotides are TGTGCCAGCAGTTTATTCGCAGGGAGCAACTATGGCTACACCTTC.

This chain links TRBV19 with TRBJ1-1; a weak D match, TRBD1 (6 bases). In germline, CDR1 is LNHDA, CDR2 SQIVND (reference sequence). This CDR3 comprises 15 residues. Trimming left V 4 bases short and J 1 base short, with 13 bases between. CDR3 DNA sequence: TGTGCCAGTAGTAGGGGGGCGGGCAGGAACACTGAAGCTTTCTTT. It is translated as CASSRGAGRNTEAFF.

The V and J genes are TRBV9 and TRBJ1-3, with D tentatively TRBD1 (6 bases). Trimming left V 7 bases short and J 0 bases short, with 8 bases between. The CDR3 extends over 13 amino acids. The germline CDR1 and CDR2 sequences are SGDLS and YYNGEE. The CDR3 sequence: CASGGYSGNTIYF. The CDR3 bases are TGTGCCAGCGGGGGCTACTCTGGAAACACCATATATTTT.

The gene calls are TRBV2 and TRBJ1-2, with D maybe TRBD1 (6 bases). With 3 bases removed from V and 4 bases from J, the gap between germline ends came to 12 bases. This CDR3 region has 14 residues. Per germline, CDR1 SNHLY and CDR2 FYNNEI. The CDR3, as DNA: TGTGCCAGCAGTGACCCAGGGGCTTCCTATGGCTACACCTTC. Residues: CASSDPGASYGYTF.